One and the same sample provided the 10 T cell receptor beta chains below, sequenced in a study of cytomegalovirus exposure and HLA in healthy donors (dated by TCRdb to the late 2010s). Preparation of the library involved the immunoSEQ multiplex PCR assay. The multiplex PCR relied on a mix of 60 forward primers for TCR Vbeta segments and 13 reverse primers for TCR Jbeta segments. TCRdb limited this immuneACCESS table to in-frame rearrangements with V and J called. A share of clones is missing; checked studies link under half to unresolved V genes, and the rest is unexplained. The sample table records under 130,000 clones. The top ten hold around 3.2% of the sample. The sequenced sample consisted of PBMCs. The receptors derive from a man between 35 and 55 years old in good health and CMV-seronegative.

The chain is built from TRBV7-8 and TRBJ1-1; 8 nucleotides match TRBD1. Germline V gene data show CDR1 as SGHVS and CDR2 as FQNEAQ. The V segment lost 6 bases and the J segment 4 bases; nucleotides outside the gene matches: 10. The CDR3 consists of 15 residues. CDR3 DNA sequence: TGTGCCAGCAGAAGTGACAGGGGCTTCGGCACTGAAGCTTTCTTT. It specifies CASRSDRGFGTEAFF.

This rearrangement joins TRBV9 to TRBJ2-2; 7 nucleotides align to TRBD1. The V and J ends lost 3 bases and 4 bases, in that order; junction bases with no gene match: 6. Germline CDR1 SGDLS, CDR2 YYNGEE. This CDR3 has 15 amino acids. The CDR3 region has the DNA TGTGCCAGCAGCGCATCGGGACAGCGCACCGGGGAGCTGTTTTTT. This gives the protein CASSASGQRTGELFF.

V and J are TRBV4-1 and TRBJ1-2; tentative D call: TRBD1 (6 bases). This CDR3 region has 17 residues. Germline CDR1 is MGHRA and CDR2 is YSYEKL. The ends were cut back, 0 bases at V and 2 bases at J, with 16 bases in the middle. The CDR3 DNA sequence: TGCGCCAGCAGCCAAGAGGGACGAACAGGGTACAACTATGGCTACACCTTC. Translating gives CASSQEGRTGYNYGYTF.

The V call is TRBV6-1, the J call TRBJ1-6; possible D gene TRBD1, 6 bases. The CDR3 spans 15 residues. Germline values: CDR1 MNHNS, CDR2 SASEGT. V was cut by 0 bases and J by 5 bases, with 8 bases left in between. The CDR3 reads CASSEAAGDNSPLHF. The DNA of the CDR3 is TGTGCCAGCAGTGAAGCGGCAGGGGATAATTCACCCCTCCACTTT.

This chain connects TRBV7-2 to TRBJ1-6; 12 positions agree with TRBD1. V lost 5 bases and J lost 9; bases outside the gene matches: 8. Germline CDR1 and CDR2: SGHTA and FQGNSA. The CDR3 extends over 16 amino acids. CDR3 sequence (DNA): TGTGCCAGCAGCGGGGACAGGGGGCGGGGGAGTTCACCCCTCCACTTT. It translates to CASSGDRGRGSSPLHF.

J is TRBJ2-1 and V is TRBV19; TRBD2 matches 12 bases. Trimming at V came to 3 bases and at J to 1 base, leaving 7 bases not matched to a gene. Per the germline V gene, CDR1 is LNHDA and CDR2 is SQIVND (reference sequence). This CDR3 has 18 amino acids. The CDR3 region has the DNA TGTGCCAGTAGTATCGCTAGCGGGAGGGCCGGGTCCTACAATGAGCAGTTCTTC. Protein sequence: CASSIASGRAGSYNEQFF.

The chain links TRBV15 to TRBJ2-5; possible D gene TRBD1, 6 bases. Between the trimmed V and J ends, which lost 0 bases and 1 base, there was a span of 12 bases. Germline-derived CDR1 and CDR2 are LNHNV and YYDKDF (reference sequence). CDR3 length: 16 residues. CDR3 sequence: CATSRDFTGTQETQYF. As DNA, the CDR3 is TGTGCCACCAGCAGAGATTTTACAGGGACCCAAGAGACCCAGTACTTC.

The chain's CDR3 is CASSLLQANTGELFF. The CDR3 DNA reads TGTGCCAGCAGCTTATTACAGGCGAACACCGGGGAGCTGTTTTTT. This chain links TRBV7-8 with TRBJ2-2, with a tentative D call TRBD1 (5 bases). Trimming stripped 2 bases from V and 0 bases from J, with 7 bases between. This CDR3 contains 15 residues. CDR1 is SGHVS, CDR2 FQNEAQ, per germline.

The chain carries TRBV5-1 and TRBJ2-7; 9 bases line up with TRBD1. Germline V gene lookup returns CDR1 SGHRS and CDR2 YFSETQ. V lost 0 bases to trimming and J lost 3 bases; unmatched junction nucleotides: 16. This CDR3 contains 19 residues. CDR3 DNA sequence: TGCGCCAGCAGCTTGGGCCCTGGACAGGGGCCCCGAGTAAGCTACGAGCAGTACTTC. Protein product: CASSLGPGQGPRVSYEQYF.

The chain joins TRBV5-6 to TRBJ1-5; D perhaps matches TRBD1 (6 bases). CDR1 is SGHDT, CDR2 YYEEEE, per germline. CDR3 length equals 15 residues. V lost 0 bases to trimming and J lost 1 base, with 8 bases between them. The CDR3, as DNA: TGTGCCAGCAGCTTGGTGGGGGCCAGCAATCAGCCCCAGCATTTT. This encodes CASSLVGASNQPQHF.